This T cell receptor (beta chain) was captured in a study of cytomegalovirus exposure and HLA in healthy donors (dated by TCRdb to the late 2010s). In the study overall: According to a later analysis, the 110 or so validation repertoires were produced on the same platform as the roughly 720 repertoires of the first cohort. The study was designed to test whether signatures of past pathogen exposure could be identified by cataloging public T cell receptors. Besides the first cohort of 666 subjects, a separate validation cohort made up of about 120 different subjects was used. High-throughput TCR immunosequencing, statistical association of individual TCRs with disease status, and machine learning were combined to predict cytomegalovirus infection status. The paper as a whole reports these results and caveats: The authors suggested that the approach could potentially be extended to other disease states and immunological phenotypes. Most TCR sequences were seen in very few donors, while some public TCRs were found in many individuals. In both the original and validation cohorts, the classifier was reported to diagnose cytomegalovirus status with high specificity and sensitivity. A later analysis found that TCRs clustered in the first cohort also tended to co-occur in the 95 to 150 validation repertoires, with more than 90% of cluster scores above 0. In the study, 150 to 200 TCR beta chains were listed as associated with cytomegalovirus. A later analysis lacked HLA typing for the validation cohort, so it scored co-occurrence in that cohort across all 110 or so repertoires. A few of the identified cytomegalovirus-associated TCR beta chains were confirmed in vitro to be specific for cytomegalovirus antigens.

For this clone: Its antigen is unknown. Per-nucleotide qualities are absent, and no much larger clonotype sits a single base away.

Donors formed part of the validation cohort, which comprised about 130 subjects and was distinct from the first cohort of over 500 subjects. The germline V gene encodes CDR1 SGHTA and CDR2 FQGNSA. There are 16 amino acids in the CDR3, from cysteine to phenylalanine inclusive. The DNA shown is the 48-base CDR3, in frame from base 1. The germline V end is reduced by 1 base and the J end by 5 bases; junction bases left unmatched: 7. Library generation was performed with the immunoSEQ multiplex PCR assay. In the authors' own workflow: A statistical classification framework was built for diagnosing cytomegalovirus status from the catalog of TCR beta chain sequences. Here the immuneACCESS table is served through TCRdb, limited to in-frame sequences with V and J called. Missing clones are a known gap in these copies; in checked studies unresolved V genes cover under half, and the rest lacks a known reason. V and J calls plus clone size are reproduced from that table; the DNA served to infer D and trimming. In this sample the table shows under 75,000 clones, about 95% of which occur a single time. Of the sample, less than 1.5% is held by the ten largest clones.

Recombination connected TRBV7-2 to TRBJ1-2; 10 bases in the middle match TRBD1. This clonotype originated in a woman aged 18-35 years in good health and CMV-seronegative. Sequenced sample: PBMCs. At the DNA level, the sequence is TGTGCCAGCAGCTTAGTCCGGACAGGGGGGGGGTATGGCTACACCTTC. Its protein reads: CASSLVRTGGGYGYTF.